This T cell receptor beta chain stems from a study of human T cells and chemical hapten exposure. Study-level information: Across samples, TCR yields varied, mostly owing to small differences in pooled library volumes. Study-level points and caveats: Following DPC sensitization, TCRs present above 1 in 1000 frequency showed no change.

Individual cDNA molecules had unique molecular identifiers attached to them by the library. In the original workflow: TCR counts had a median of around 94,000 per sample and spanned roughly 23,224 to 690,600. TCRdb used MiXCR to reprocess the RACE reads, holding one entry per CDR3 protein. TCRdb, not the authors, supplied the V and J calls. The table shows some 93,000 distinct CDR3 sequences, with approximately 9% occurring only once. This clonotype was seen repeatedly, ten times or more. Its antigen is unknown. Deletions cut 2 bases from V and 0 bases from J, with 2 bases between. Germline CDR1 KGHSH, CDR2 LQKENI. The CDR3 is 14 residues long. Described time point: healthy volunteer bleed at 2 weeks. Unfractionated whole blood was the source of the extracted total RNA.

The origin of this receptor is a female donor in good health. Some clones in this sample may be carry-over from other donors' samples. The sample was whole blood. V is TRBV18 and J is TRBJ2-6; D gene uncertain. The CDR3 bases are TGTGCCAGCTCACCAAACTCTGGGGCCAACGTCCTGACTTTC. Encoded protein: CASSPNSGANVLTF.